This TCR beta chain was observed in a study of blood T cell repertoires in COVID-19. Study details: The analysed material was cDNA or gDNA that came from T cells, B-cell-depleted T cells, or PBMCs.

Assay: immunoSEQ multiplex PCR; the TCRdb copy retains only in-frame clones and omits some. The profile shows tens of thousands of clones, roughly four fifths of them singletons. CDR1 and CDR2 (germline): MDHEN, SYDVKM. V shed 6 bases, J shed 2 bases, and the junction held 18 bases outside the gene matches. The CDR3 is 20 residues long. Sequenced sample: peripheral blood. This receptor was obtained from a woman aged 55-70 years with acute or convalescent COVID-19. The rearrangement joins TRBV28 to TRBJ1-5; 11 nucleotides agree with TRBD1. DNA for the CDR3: TGTGCCAGCAGCTGGCTCCGCAGCCTGGACAGGGGGCGGGGCAATCAGCCCCAGCATTTT. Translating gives CASSWLRSLDRGRGNQPQHF.